Sequencing of this T cell receptor beta chain was carried out in a study of T-cell memory formation after mild COVID-19. Points from the study as a whole: Day 37-peaking second-wave clones had unconfirmed SARS-CoV-2 specificity.

TCRdb ran MiXCR on the 5' RACE reads and lists one entry per CDR3 protein. The sample shows 290,000 or so distinct CDR3 sequences, 19% of them seen only once. This clonotype was seen a handful of times. Its cognate antigen is unknown. Per the germline V gene, CDR1 is LGHNT and CDR2 is FRNRAP. CDR3 length: 16 residues. The J segment lost 3 bases and the V segment lost 3 bases, leaving 7 bases of the junction unmatched. The chain joins TRBV12-5 to TRBJ2-3; 9 nucleotides line up with TRBD2. The sequence came from a man between 18 and 35 years old who had mild COVID-19 (a few samples of this study predate the infection). Cell type and time point are not known. The specimen sequenced was PBMCs or a T cell subset sorted from them (not recorded which). The CDR3 bases are TGTGCTAGTGGTTTTTCGCCTAGCGGGGTGACAGATACGCAGTATTTT. Amino acids: CASGFSPSGVTDTQYF. The full variable domain, its missing parts supplied by reference TRBV12-5 and TRBJ2-3, is DARVTQTPRHKVTEMGQEVTMRCQPILGHNTVFWYRQTMMQGLELLAYFRNRAPLDDSGMPKDRFSAEMPDATLATLKIQPSEPRDSAVYFCASGFSPSGVTDTQYFGPGTRLTVL.